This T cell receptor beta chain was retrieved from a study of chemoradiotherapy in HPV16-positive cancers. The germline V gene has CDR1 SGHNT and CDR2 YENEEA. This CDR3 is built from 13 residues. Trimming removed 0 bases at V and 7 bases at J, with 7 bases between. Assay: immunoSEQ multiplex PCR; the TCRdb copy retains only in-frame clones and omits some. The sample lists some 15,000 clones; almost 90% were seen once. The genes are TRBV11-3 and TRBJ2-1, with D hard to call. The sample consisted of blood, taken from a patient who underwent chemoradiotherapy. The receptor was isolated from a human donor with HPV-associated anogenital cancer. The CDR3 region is CASSLETANEQFF. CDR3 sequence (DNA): TGTGCCAGCAGCTTAGAAACGGCTAATGAGCAGTTCTTC.